This T cell receptor (beta chain) was documented in a study of metastatic and nonmetastatic thyroid tumors. Each patient went into thyroid surgery without having received any treatment. CDR3 length equals 17 residues. After removal of 1 base from V and 5 bases from J, the junction contained 15 bases not matched to a gene. Germline V CDR1 and CDR2: SGHRS, YFSETQ. This clone showed up many times. The antigen remains undetermined. TCRdb re-called the PCR reads through MiXCR. In the table there are 89,000 or so clones, 8% to 9.5% of which are singletons. Findings and caveats of the study: In blood and tumor, TCR beta diversity was reportedly significantly higher in malignant thyroid tumors than in benign nodules.

V gene TRBV5-1 combines with J gene TRBJ2-7; 7 bases line up with TRBD1. Sequenced sample: blood. This TCR came from a female donor with papillary thyroid cancer or a benign thyroid nodule (not recorded which). Some clones in this sample may be carry-over from other donors' samples. The CDR3 loop reads CASSLKGAQTGTNEQYF. CDR3 bases: TGCGCCAGCAGCTTGAAGGGGGCTCAGACAGGGACGAACGAGCAGTACTTC.